This is a list of T cell receptor beta chains from one sample in a study of blood T cell repertoires in COVID-19. This table comes from immunoSEQ multiplex PCR, and its TCRdb copy is limited to in-frame clones, with some not included. The top ten hold more than 0.8% of the sample, which has a few hundred thousand clones, 87% seen once. Source material: PBMCs or T cells enriched from blood (not recorded which). The receptors were sampled from a woman younger than 45 who had recovered from COVID-19. CDR3s leave out the opening cysteine and the closing phenylalanine or tryptophan. D genes are given only for firm matches.

D	J	V	CDR3
-	TRBJ1-4	TRBV2	ASSRQINEKLF
TRBD1	TRBJ1-6	TRBV3-1/TRBV3-2	ASSQGWDSYYSPLH
-	TRBJ2-7	TRBV7-2	ASSLESTTRGEQY
TRBD1	TRBJ2-7	TRBV9	ASSVTGWSEQY
TRBD1	TRBJ2-3	TRBV30	AWEHGQGIADTQY
-	TRBJ2-3	TRBV28	ASRRGHGASTDTQY
-	TRBJ2-5	TRBV29-1	SVVATQETQY
TRBD1	TRBJ2-7	TRBV9	ASSRSEGAREQY
-	TRBJ1-4	TRBV5-1	ASSFGSATNEKLF
TRBD2	TRBJ2-7	TRBV30	ACRPGLAGTYEQY
-	TRBJ2-7	TRBV16	ASSPGHEQY
-	TRBJ1-6	TRBV5-1	ASSFTGESPSPLH
TRBD2	TRBJ2-1	TRBV6-1	ASSEEKAGEQF
-	TRBJ1-3	TRBV5-5	ASSLAPRQSSGNTIY
-	TRBJ1-2	TRBV19	ASNPPGSLYGYT
-	TRBJ1-2	TRBV20-1	SARAYYGYT
-	TRBJ2-1	TRBV18	ASSPTGPNEQF
TRBD2	TRBJ2-1	TRBV24-1	ATALAGRGYNEQF
TRBD1	TRBJ1-6	TRBV28	ASSPGTGIPDSPLH
TRBD1	TRBJ2-2	TRBV28	ASSPPGQANTGELF
-	TRBJ1-5	TRBV19	ASTPLGQGGKQPQH
TRBD2	TRBJ2-2	TRBV7-8	ASSLRAGANTGELF
TRBD1	TRBJ2-1	TRBV5-1	ASSLVQGNYNEQF
TRBD2	TRBJ2-5	TRBV29-1	SVETEAGEHQGGAQY
TRBD2	TRBJ2-5	TRBV5-5	AMSKGLALQETQY
-	TRBJ2-7	TRBV10-1	ASSGQNYEQY
TRBD1	TRBJ1-1	TRBV2	ASRIRQGVPEAF
-	TRBJ1-2	TRBV3-1/TRBV3-2	ASSQDNRYYGYT
-	TRBJ1-2	TRBV6-5	ASTMTVSDYGYT
-	TRBJ2-1	TRBV3-1/TRBV3-2	ASSQDFSSGVVRF
TRBD1	TRBJ1-2	TRBV19	ASSTLDRAGYT
-	TRBJ1-1	TRBV2	ASARANTEAF
-	TRBJ2-7	TRBV4-2	ASSQADEQY
TRBD2	TRBJ2-7	TRBV13	ASSLYLAGAYEQY
-	TRBJ1-2	TRBV4-3	ASSQDEGGSYGYT
TRBD1	TRBJ1-1	TRBV25-1	ASRTGIGTEAF
-	TRBJ1-4	TRBV7-9	ASSFTGSGDEKLF
-	TRBJ1-2	TRBV6-5	ASSPGARQPYGYT